These T cell receptor beta chains were read from a single sample in a study of shared clonotypes between healthy human individuals. Using immunoSEQ multiplex PCR, the repertoire was profiled, and TCRdb retains in-frame clones only, with some absent. Found here are approximately 600,000 clones, roughly 95% of them singletons; the top ten hold over 0.09%. Sequencing was performed on naive CD8+ T cells sorted from blood. These receptors were collected from a young woman in good health. Both conserved end residues are part of each CDR3.

CASSEGQGSSYEQYF,TRBJ2-7,TRBV6-1
CASSSRLSTDTQYF,TRBJ2-3,TRBV5-6
CASTGQAAFSYEQYF,TRBJ2-7,TRBV2
CASSHLGVRVVGTGELFF,TRBJ2-2,TRBV4-1
CSVDQGGRPGEQYF,TRBJ2-7,TRBV29-1
CASIAFPDTQYF,TRBJ2-3,TRBV2
CASSLDRGLLFNYGYTF,TRBJ1-2,TRBV11-2
CASSSRVAGVSDTQYF,TRBJ2-3,TRBV7-9
CASSEYGHYEQYF,TRBJ2-7,TRBV25-1
CAWSIWGSYNEQFF,TRBJ2-1,TRBV30
CASSLAGGANYGYTF,TRBJ1-2,TRBV14
CASSQRLAGPYNEQFF,TRBJ2-1,TRBV4-1
CASGLGLAGGSSYNEQFF,TRBJ2-1,TRBV12-5
CASSFATSGSRDEQYF,TRBJ2-7,TRBV11-2
CASSLELAGPDTQYF,TRBJ2-3,TRBV5-6
CASSYRDSNQPQHF,TRBJ1-5,TRBV28
CASYGGEKLFF,TRBJ1-4,TRBV2
CASSTTTGEETQYF,TRBJ2-5,TRBV27
CASSSGLAGGPYNEQFF,TRBJ2-1,TRBV27
CASSELKGSRYEQYF,TRBJ2-7,TRBV6-1
CASSMQGYTEAFF,TRBJ1-1,TRBV28
CASSEVTSSGNTIYF,TRBJ1-3,TRBV2
CASSPDRLGLAWAGELFF,TRBJ2-2,TRBV4-2
CSVYGSGSSYEQYF,TRBJ2-7,TRBV29-1
CATSTLTVFPGNTIYF,TRBJ1-3,TRBV15
CASSFGGYEQYF,TRBJ2-7,TRBV13
CASSYSKDRHEFF,TRBJ2-1,TRBV6-6
CASSRRGLINIQYF,TRBJ2-4,TRBV14
CASSLTLAVYEQYF,TRBJ2-7,TRBV7-3
CASSLEHSNQPQHF,TRBJ1-5,TRBV19
CASSGTPGLAGARPYNEQFF,TRBJ2-1,TRBV5-1
CASSQTGSSYEQYF,TRBJ2-7,TRBV19
CASSLGSEQYF,TRBJ2-7,TRBV27
CASSSGGGTGELFF,TRBJ2-2,TRBV6-5
CASSLYRGSSTGELFF,TRBJ2-2,TRBV28
CASSYSMGDTTEAFF,TRBJ1-1,TRBV6-5
CASSQEFGRNEQFF,TRBJ2-1,TRBV14
CASSLATSGPYEQYF,TRBJ2-7,TRBV27
CASSIGLLSSYEQYF,TRBJ2-7,TRBV19
CAWTLTDNQPQHF,TRBJ1-5,TRBV30
CASSTSGSYEQYF,TRBJ2-7,TRBV6-5
CASSFNSGPGNTIYF,TRBJ1-3,TRBV5-6
CASGTGYGETQYF,TRBJ2-5,TRBV5-4
CASKYRDGVVNQPQHF,TRBJ1-5,TRBV28
CASSLSRRGGTEAFF,TRBJ1-1,TRBV27
CASSSFGLAAGYEQYF,TRBJ2-7,TRBV7-2
CASSDGVTGELFF,TRBJ2-2,TRBV6-4
CASSLTGLAYGYTF,TRBJ1-2,TRBV18
CASSLLGTLNTEAFF,TRBJ1-1,TRBV28
CASSQPLEGATDTQYF,TRBJ2-3,TRBV4-2